The next 14 T cell receptor beta chains were all read from a single sample in a study of T cell responses to AZD1222 COVID-19 vaccine. TCRdb's table, derived via immunoSEQ multiplex PCR, lists solely in-frame clones and lacks some. The repertoire includes some 170,000 clones, under 95% of them detected once, and approximately 0.98% sits in the top ten. Specimen: peripheral blood, collected 28 days after the second AZD1222 dose. These receptors were taken from an adult who received the AZD1222 COVID-19 vaccine.

V and J are TRBV3-1 (or the pseudogene TRBV3-2) and TRBJ2-2; 9 positions agree with TRBD2. Germline V CDR1 and CDR2: LGHDT, YNNKEL (reference sequence). Trimming removed 1 base from V and 1 base from J; junction bases left unmatched: 1. The length of the CDR3 is 16 residues. CDR3 sequence reads: CASSQVAGVNTGELFF. CDR3 coding DNA: TGTGCCAGCAGCCAAGTAGCGGGGGTGAACACCGGGGAGCTGTTTTTT.

The chain carries TRBV18 and TRBJ2-5; unclear D gene. This CDR3 comprises 16 residues. V was cut by 2 bases and J by 1 base, with 14 bases left in between. The V gene's germline CDR1 is KGHSH and CDR2 LQKENI. CDR3 sequence: CASSPGETAVQETQYF. CDR3 DNA: TGTGCCAGCTCACCAGGGGAAACGGCTGTCCAAGAGACCCAGTACTTC.

V gene TRBV6-2 or TRBV6-3 combines with J gene TRBJ1-1, with 7 bases fitting TRBD1. Germline loops: CDR1 MNHEY, CDR2 SVGEGT. This CDR3 contains 14 residues. V shed 0 bases, J shed 10 bases, and the junction held 8 bases outside the gene matches. CDR3: CASSYSTGPFGAFF. In DNA, the CDR3 is TGTGCCAGCAGTTACTCGACAGGGCCCTTCGGAGCTTTCTTT.

This chain connects TRBV5-5 to TRBJ1-2; D gene ambiguous. The V gene lost 4 bases and the J gene lost 8 bases, with 15 bases spanning the gap. Germline V CDR1 and CDR2: SGHKS, YYEKEE (reference sequence). The CDR3 covers 13 residues. The CDR3 coding sequence is TGTGCCAGCAGCCCCGAGGGATACGGGGGCTACACCTTC. Its protein is CASSPEGYGGYTF.

The sample holds one count of this clone. The chain is built from TRBV10-3 and TRBJ1-1; D remains ambiguous. Trimming shortened V by 10 bases and J by 1 base, and 16 bases separated the two germline ends. Germline CDR1 ENHRY, CDR2 SYGVKD. The CDR3 consists of 14 residues. CDR3 sequence: CATWARERNTEAFF. For the CDR3, the DNA is TGTGCCACCTGGGCGAGGGAACGGAACACTGAAGCTTTCTTT.

This clone was observed once. This rearrangement joins TRBV12-3 or TRBV12-4 to TRBJ1-4; D is undetermined. V lost 8 bases to trimming and J lost 11 bases, with 18 bases between them. The CDR3 sequence is 13 residues long. Written as DNA, the CDR3 is TGTGCCAGCCTCGAAATTAATGAGTGGAAACTGTTTTTT. It is translated as CASLEINEWKLFF.

The chain combines TRBV4-1 with TRBJ2-7, with TRBD1 as a possible D gene (5 bases). The CDR3 sequence is 14 residues long. The V and J ends lost 2 bases and 9 bases respectively, with 17 bases between them. The germline gives CDR1 MGHRA, CDR2 YSYEKL. Here the CDR3 DNA reads TGCGCCAGCAGCCAACTAGGACAACAACACGGGCAGTACTTC. It is translated as CASSQLGQQHGQYF.

The J gene is TRBJ2-3, the V gene TRBV5-1; 7 positions match TRBD1. Germline V lookup: CDR1 SGHRS, CDR2 YFSETQ. V shed 2 bases, J shed 3 bases, and the junction held 3 bases outside the gene matches. The CDR3 extends over 14 amino acids. CDR3 amino acids: CASSFGTATDTQYF. The CDR3 DNA follows: TGCGCCAGCAGCTTTGGGACAGCAACAGATACGCAGTATTTT.

The genes are TRBV5-1 and TRBJ2-5, with D maybe TRBD2 (5 bases). The CDR3 has 14 residues. Germline-derived CDR1 and CDR2 are SGHRS and YFSETQ. Between the trimmed V and J ends, which lost 0 bases and 4 bases, there was a span of 10 bases. In DNA, the CDR3 is TGCGCCAGCAGCTTGGCCGGGGTTGTAGAGACCCAGTACTTC. This sequence encodes CASSLAGVVETQYF.

This chain links TRBV7-3 with TRBJ2-1, with 10 nucleotides matching TRBD2. CDR3 length equals 15 residues. The germline V gene has CDR1 SGHTA and CDR2 FQGTGA. V dropped 4 bases and J dropped 4; count of bases not matched to a gene: 4. The CDR3 here is CASSSGLAEYNEQFF. The CDR3 nucleotides read TGTGCCAGCAGCTCCGGACTAGCGGAGTACAATGAGCAGTTCTTC.

The V gene is TRBV7-2, the J gene TRBJ1-2; D unclear. The germline V gene encodes CDR1 SGHTA and CDR2 FQGNSA. V was shortened by 4 bases and J by 10 bases, with 19 bases between the two germline ends. This CDR3 is built from 14 residues. The CDR3 region is CASSSRNEYYLYTF. For the CDR3, the DNA is TGTGCCAGCAGCTCGAGAAACGAGTACTATCTCTACACCTTC.

This chain uses TRBV7-8 with TRBJ1-5; a weak D match, TRBD1 (6 bases). CDR3 size: 16 residues. Trimming left V 0 bases short and J 5 bases short, with 14 bases between. Per germline, CDR1 SGHVS and CDR2 FQNEAQ. The CDR3 loop reads CASSLALTGMDQPQHF. The CDR3 DNA reads as TGTGCCAGCAGCTTAGCCCTAACAGGGATGGATCAGCCCCAGCATTTT. The variable domain in full, with the rest retrieved from reference TRBV7-8 and TRBJ1-5, is GAGVSQSPRYKVAKRGQDVALRCDPISGHVSLFWYQQALGQGPEFLTYFQNEAQLDKSGLPSDRFFAERPEGSVSTLKIQRTQQEDSAVYLCASSLALTGMDQPQHFGDGTRLSIL.

This clone has just one count. The chain links TRBV10-3 to TRBJ2-7, with a possible D match to TRBD1 (6 bases). The germline V and J ends were trimmed by 9 bases and 1 base, with 7 bases remaining between them. Germline-derived CDR1 and CDR2 are ENHRY and SYGVKD. CDR3 length equals 11 residues. The CDR3 coding sequence is TGTGCCATACAGGGTTCCTACGAGCAGTACTTC. It encodes CAIQGSYEQYF.

The rearrangement links TRBV6-1 to TRBJ2-6; a weak D match, TRBD1 (6 bases). CDR3 size: 18 residues. The V and J ends lost 2 bases and 1 base respectively, with 15 bases between them. The V gene's germline CDR1 is MNHNS and CDR2 SASEGT. The CDR3 sequence is CASSERYRDRSGANVLTF. For the CDR3, the DNA is TGTGCCAGCAGTGAACGGTACAGGGATCGATCTGGGGCCAACGTCCTGACTTTC.